This T cell receptor (beta chain) was retrieved from a study of tumor-infiltrating lymphocytes in primary liver carcinoma. Germline DNA was also extracted, and blood RNA derived from unsorted whole blood. Worth noting for this clonotype: It may be a read error: a sequence one base away is much more abundant.

V gave up 5 bases and J gave up 8 bases, with 15 bases separating them. CDR3 length: 13 residues. In germline, CDR1 is MNHNS, CDR2 SASEGT. Starting material of around 460 ng total RNA yielded TCR beta cDNA via a constant-region primer. ARM-PCR was slightly modified, and three nested multiplex PCR rounds with it gave rise to the TCR beta libraries. The opening two PCR rounds, approximately 10 cycles each, paired TRBV1-TRBV30 forward primers with a C-beta reverse primer. One entry per CDR3 protein results from TCRdb running MiXCR on the multiplex PCR reads. The data contain 300,000 to 400,000 distinct CDR3 sequences, about 65% of them singletons.

This TCR was sampled from a middle-aged man with primary liver carcinoma and hepatitis B virus infection. V and J are TRBV6-1 and TRBJ1-1; no reliable D call. The source material was peripheral blood. CDR3 in DNA: TGTGCCAGCAGTCGAGTAATGGGGAGGGAAGCTTTCTTT. Translation gives CASSRVMGREAFF.